This TCR beta chain emerged from a study of human T cells and chemical hapten exposure (dated by TCRdb to the early 2020s). Regarding the complete study: For sensitization, 2% DPC in acetone was applied to a roughly 2 cm by roughly 2 cm area of upper inner arm skin. The libraries were sequenced as a pool, and the TCR yield per sample differed mostly because of small variations in library volumes within the pool. The study tracked peripheral blood TCR repertoire changes in vivo during primary and secondary sensitization to the hapten diphenylcyclopropenone (DPC) in alopecia patients. The mostly female patient cohort included alopecia areata with under or over 50% scalp involvement, alopecia totalis and alopecia universalis. Patch testing on the upper back used Finn chambers containing 0.01% DPC, with scoring done after 6 days according to International Contact Dermatitis Research Group standards. Throughout the study period of roughly 24 weeks, patients also received therapeutic DPC doses to the scalp every week. Blood was sampled from patients pre-sensitization (week 0) and at 2, 6 and about 24 weeks after DPC sensitization. For TCR sequencing, blood came from approximately 29 alopecia patients at anywhere from one to four time points (pre-sensitization, 2, 6 and 24 weeks). Study-wide conclusions, independent of this receptor: No change with DPC sensitization was found in the number of TCRs above 1 in 1000 frequency, and no evidence of global repertoire structure alterations was found. After repeated subsampling, changes were observed in the strength of the expansion versus patch-test correlation and in the threshold at which the correlation became significant. Significantly more large CDR3 similarity clusters were formed by expanded TCRs than by pre-sensitization or healthy control sets, consistent with antigen-driven responses. Because every patient had alopecia, a presumed autoimmune disease, the patients' immune response might differ from that of healthy individuals. Patch test score correlated positively with the number of PT1 expanded TCRs, reaching significance at thresholds 8, 16 and 32 but not at 4.

Taken with the paper, the label for time point translates to: pre-sensitization, week 0. Sample treatment or condition, as interpreted from the label and publication: therapeutic diphenylcyclopropenone sensitization with weekly scalp DPC. At every patch-test visit, the blood draw took place before the patch test was put on. Patients were eligible if aged 18 to 70, diagnosed with alopecia and judged suitable for DPC therapy, and pregnant patients were excluded. Total RNA was extracted from unfractionated whole blood collected in Tempus Blood RNA tubes. Many counts were recorded for this clonotype. Its antigen specificity is not known. No qualities accompany the bases; no much larger clone lies one base away. Library method: RACE. The sequencer was a NextSeq 500. During library preparation, unique molecular identifiers were attached to individual cDNA molecules so that TCRs could be counted quantitatively and reproducibly. From each blood RNA sample, both TCR alpha and TCR beta chains were sequenced. On the authors' methods: Samples had a median of 95,638 TCRs, with a range from roughly 23,224 to 700,000. The Decombinator software suite was used to annotate V, J and CDR3 in the TCR reads. For PS versus PT1 abundance plots, all samples were subsampled to the same number of TCRs (28,000). TCRs were defined as expanded if absent before sensitization and observed at least eight times at the 2-week time point. TCRdb's own reprocessing of the public reads used fastp at Q25 and MiXCR and kept productive beta chains. Each entry merges the rows of one CDR3 protein and shows their most common DNA and genes. These V and J calls derive from TCRdb rather than the authors' analysis. In this sample the table shows about 380,000 distinct CDR3 sequences, about 5.1% of which occur a single time. The ten largest clones capture about 2.5% of the sample.

CDR1 and CDR2 are drawn from the germline V gene (reference sequence): LGHDT, YNNKEL. Inclusive of the bounding cysteine and phenylalanine, the CDR3 is 15 residues long. Only the CDR3 region is kept as DNA, spanning 45 bases read in frame from base 1. V is pared back by 0 bases and J by 1 base, with 10 bases lying between the germline termini. The receptor was isolated from a woman aged 50 to 65 with alopecia areata. Some clones in this sample may be carry-over from other donors' samples. The chain employs TRBV3-1 and TRBJ2-7, with an unclear D gene assignment. The sample in question was whole blood, obtained in connection with sensitization to the hapten diphenylcyclopropenone (DPC). The CDR3 has the sequence CASSQERLPSYEQYF. The nucleotides are TGTGCCAGCAGCCAAGAGAGGCTACCTTCCTACGAGCAGTACTTC.